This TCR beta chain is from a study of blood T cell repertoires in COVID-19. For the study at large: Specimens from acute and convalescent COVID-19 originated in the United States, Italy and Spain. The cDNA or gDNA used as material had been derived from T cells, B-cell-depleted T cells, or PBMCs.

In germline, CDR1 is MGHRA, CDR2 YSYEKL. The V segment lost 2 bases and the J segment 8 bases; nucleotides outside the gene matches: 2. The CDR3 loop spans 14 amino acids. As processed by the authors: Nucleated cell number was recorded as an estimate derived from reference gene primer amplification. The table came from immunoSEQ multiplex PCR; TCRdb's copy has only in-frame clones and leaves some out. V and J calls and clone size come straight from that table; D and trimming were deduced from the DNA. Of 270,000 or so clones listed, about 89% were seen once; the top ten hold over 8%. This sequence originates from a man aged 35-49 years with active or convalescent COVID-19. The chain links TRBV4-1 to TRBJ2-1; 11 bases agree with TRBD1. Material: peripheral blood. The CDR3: CASSQTDRGHEQFF. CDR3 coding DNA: TGCGCCAGCAGCCAAACGGACAGGGGGCATGAGCAGTTCTTC.